This T cell receptor beta chain was found in a study of blood T cell repertoires in COVID-19. Study as a whole: Spain, Italy and the United States supplied samples that represented acute and convalescent COVID-19. The analysed material was cDNA or gDNA that came from T cells, B-cell-depleted T cells, or PBMCs.

The Seattle site enrolled patients during active infection and followed them longitudinally. Germline V gives CDR1 SGHRS, CDR2 YFSETQ. The length of the CDR3 is 14 residues. V lost 0 bases and J lost 2; bases outside the gene matches: 1. Libraries were prepared by immunoSEQ multiplex PCR; TCRdb keeps only in-frame clonotypes and omits some of them. Of 120,000 to 150,000 clones listed, about 88% are singletons. This clone has a single count. Sequenced sample: peripheral blood. The V gene is TRBV5-1, the J gene TRBJ1-2; TRBD1 aligns across 7 bases. This clonotype was obtained from a human donor with COVID-19, enrolled during active disease. The donor label of this sample is uncertain. CDR3 protein: CASSLEGGNYGYTF. CDR3 bases: TGCGCCAGCAGCTTGGAAGGGGGCAACTATGGCTACACCTTC.